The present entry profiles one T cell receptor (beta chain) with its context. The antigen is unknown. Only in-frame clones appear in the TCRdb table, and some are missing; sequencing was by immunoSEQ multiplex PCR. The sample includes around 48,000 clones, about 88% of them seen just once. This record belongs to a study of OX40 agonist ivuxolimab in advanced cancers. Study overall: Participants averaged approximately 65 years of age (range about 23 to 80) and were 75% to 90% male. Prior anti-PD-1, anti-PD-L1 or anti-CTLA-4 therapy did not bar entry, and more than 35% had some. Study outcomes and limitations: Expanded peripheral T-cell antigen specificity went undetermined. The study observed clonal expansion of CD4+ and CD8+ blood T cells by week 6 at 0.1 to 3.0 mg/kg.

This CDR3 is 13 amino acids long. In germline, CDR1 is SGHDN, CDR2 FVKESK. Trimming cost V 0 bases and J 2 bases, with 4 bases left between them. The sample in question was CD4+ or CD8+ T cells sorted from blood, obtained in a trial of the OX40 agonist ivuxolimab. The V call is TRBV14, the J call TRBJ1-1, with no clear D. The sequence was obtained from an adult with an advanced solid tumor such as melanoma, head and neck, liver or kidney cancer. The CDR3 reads CASSQEANTEAFF. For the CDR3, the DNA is TGTGCCAGCAGCCAAGAGGCAAACACTGAAGCTTTCTTT.